Sequencing of this TCR beta chain was carried out in a study of T cells in localized non-small cell lung cancer. Study-wide points: There were a median roughly 60 of the top 100 tumor clones appearing in adjacent lung. The tumor had only one region sequenced, so heterogeneity remains possible. Uninvolved adjacent lung showed peak T cell clonality, exceeding tumor.

This CDR3 comprises 14 residues. Germline V lookup: CDR1 SGHRS, CDR2 YFSETQ. Trimming left V 2 bases short and J 6 bases short, with 12 bases between. In regard to this clone: The antigen is undetermined.

The data were produced by immunoSEQ multiplex PCR, yet TCRdb's version contains in-frame clones alone and is incomplete. This table has approximately 15,000 clones, more than 80% appearing once. This chain links TRBV5-1 with TRBJ1-3; D not resolved. Here the sequenced sample was peripheral blood, taken before any cancer treatment. The sequence derives from a female donor over 55 with stage I squamous cell lung carcinoma. CDR3 DNA sequence: TGCGCCAGCAGCTTTGGAGTAAACCAAAACACCATATATTTT. Its translation is CASSFGVNQNTIYF.